This entry features one TCR beta chain sequence. This record comes from a study of blood T cell repertoires in COVID-19. Study overall: From the United States, Italy and Spain came samples of acute and convalescent COVID-19. T cells, B-cell-depleted T cells, or PBMCs supplied cDNA or gDNA.

The assay was immunoSEQ multiplex PCR, and TCRdb's table has in-frame clones only and misses some. The sample holds 100,000 to 150,000 clones, around 89% seen once. V was clipped by 0 bases and J by 4 bases, with 12 bases between them. The V gene's germline CDR1 is MNHEY and CDR2 SVGEGT. The CDR3 runs 15 residues. The genes are TRBV6-2 or TRBV6-3 and TRBJ2-5, with D tentatively TRBD2 (5 bases). The clonotype was recovered from a man in his 70s with active COVID-19. The sample comprised peripheral blood. The CDR3, as DNA: TGTGCCAGCAGTTACTCGGGCGGCCGGGGAGAGACCCAGTACTTC. It encodes CASSYSGGRGETQYF.